This T cell receptor (beta chain) emerged from a study of blood T cells in healthy people across ages. Overall study context: Template switching recovered approximately one barcoded beta molecule for every two T cells.

The length of the CDR3 is 11 residues. V lost 1 base, J lost 13 bases, and 8 bases lay in between. The V gene's germline CDR1 is SNHLY and CDR2 FYNNEI. Note on this clonotype: The target antigen is unknown.

Combining a sample-barcoded 5' primer with a J-beta primer mix, a second PCR ran for roughly 7 to 12 cycles. Sequencing of every sample gave 2.5 million or more CDR3-containing paired-end reads. MiXCR, applied by TCRdb to the 5' RACE reads, yields one record per CDR3 protein. The table includes about 1.4 million distinct CDR3 sequences, roughly 59% detected once. Study results and caveats: More naive CD4+ cells and higher diversity marked long-lived donors relative to aged donors.

There were healthy Caucasian individuals from Russia, aged about 6 to 95, serving as donors. This TCR came from a man between 18 and 35 years old in good health. The chain links TRBV2 to TRBJ2-1; D is uncertain. The sequenced material came from blood. CDR3 amino acids: CASSEDWPQFF. CDR3 nucleotide sequence: TGTGCCAGCAGTGAAGACTGGCCCCAGTTCTTC.